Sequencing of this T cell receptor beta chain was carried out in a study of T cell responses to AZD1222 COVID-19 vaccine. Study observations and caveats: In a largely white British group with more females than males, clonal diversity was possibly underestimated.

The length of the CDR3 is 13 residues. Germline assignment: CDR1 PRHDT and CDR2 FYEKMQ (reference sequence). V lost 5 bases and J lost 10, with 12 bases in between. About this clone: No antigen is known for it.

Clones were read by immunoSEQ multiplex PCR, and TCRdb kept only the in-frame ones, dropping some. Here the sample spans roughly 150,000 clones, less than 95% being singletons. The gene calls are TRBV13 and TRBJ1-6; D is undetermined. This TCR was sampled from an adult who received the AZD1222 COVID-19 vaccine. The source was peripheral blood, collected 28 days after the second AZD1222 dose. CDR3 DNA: TGTGCCAGCAGCCCCCGACTTGAATCACCCCTCCACTTT. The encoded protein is CASSPRLESPLHF. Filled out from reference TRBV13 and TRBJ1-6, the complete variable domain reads AAGVIQSPRHLIKEKRETATLKCYPIPRHDTVYWYQQGPGQDPQFLISFYEKMQSDKGSIPDRFSAQQFSDYHSELNMSSLELGDSALYFCASSPRLESPLHFGNGTRLTVT.